Listed below are T cell receptor beta chains from one sample, sequenced in a study of blood T cell repertoires in COVID-19. The repertoire was sequenced with immunoSEQ multiplex PCR; TCRdb's copy has only in-frame clones and lacks some. The repertoire holds 90,000 to 100,000 clones, with around 90% as singletons. The specimen was peripheral blood. The origin of the receptors is a man aged 45-65 years with COVID-19, enrolled during active disease. Both conserved end residues are part of each CDR3. The size entry is marked missing in some rows and otherwise reads once, few, many or a size class.

cdr3_aa: CASSLDVSRGPPQHF
j_call: TRBJ1-5
v_call: TRBV7-2
clone_size: .

cdr3_aa: CASSLRTITGNTIYF
j_call: TRBJ1-3
v_call: TRBV5-8
clone_size: .

cdr3_aa: CATSDRSNEKLFF
j_call: TRBJ1-4
v_call: TRBV2
clone_size: .

cdr3_aa: CASRGIANYGYTF
j_call: TRBJ1-2
v_call: TRBV19
clone_size: .

cdr3_aa: CASSIPQGLFTEAFF
j_call: TRBJ1-1
v_call: TRBV4-2
clone_size: .

cdr3_aa: CASSPDRDNEQFF
j_call: TRBJ2-1
v_call: TRBV7-3
clone_size: .

cdr3_aa: CASSHPAGNQETQYF
j_call: TRBJ2-5
v_call: TRBV7-7
clone_size: few

cdr3_aa: CASSVPSGGSSTDTQYF
j_call: TRBJ2-3
v_call: TRBV9
clone_size: .

cdr3_aa: CASSPKGLQLNTEAFF
j_call: TRBJ1-1
v_call: TRBV3-1/TRBV3-2
clone_size: .

cdr3_aa: CASSYRDSLYYGYTF
j_call: TRBJ1-2
v_call: TRBV19
clone_size: .

cdr3_aa: CASTKVGTEGPQHF
j_call: TRBJ1-5
v_call: TRBV5-6
clone_size: .

cdr3_aa: CASSLDRGSNTGELFF
j_call: TRBJ2-2
v_call: TRBV5-1
clone_size: .

cdr3_aa: CSANDRVLSSYEQYF
j_call: TRBJ2-7
v_call: TRBV20-1
clone_size: once

cdr3_aa: CASSLLAGGPLFQFF
j_call: TRBJ2-1
v_call: TRBV5-6
clone_size: .

cdr3_aa: CASSLEPESNQPQHF
j_call: TRBJ1-5
v_call: TRBV18
clone_size: .

cdr3_aa: CAISVRSGVGADTQYF
j_call: TRBJ2-3
v_call: TRBV10-3
clone_size: .

cdr3_aa: CASSSRNGRGEKLFF
j_call: TRBJ1-4
v_call: TRBV7-7
clone_size: .

cdr3_aa: CASSPAGGSSEQYF
j_call: TRBJ2-7
v_call: TRBV18
clone_size: .

cdr3_aa: CASSPESQETQYF
j_call: TRBJ2-5
v_call: TRBV5-4
clone_size: once

cdr3_aa: CASSKDSGGALNQPQHF
j_call: TRBJ1-5
v_call: TRBV21-1
clone_size: .

cdr3_aa: CASSQLSLSNQPQHF
j_call: TRBJ1-5
v_call: TRBV5-8
clone_size: .

cdr3_aa: CAWSQGYGSPLHF
j_call: TRBJ1-6
v_call: TRBV30
clone_size: .

cdr3_aa: CASTLGGNYGYTF
j_call: TRBJ1-2
v_call: TRBV6-5
clone_size: .

cdr3_aa: CAWSVRDTQYF
j_call: TRBJ2-3
v_call: TRBV30
clone_size: .

cdr3_aa: CASSILTGEAFF
j_call: TRBJ1-1
v_call: TRBV11-3
clone_size: once

cdr3_aa: CASRVLAGGVTGELFF
j_call: TRBJ2-2
v_call: TRBV2
clone_size: few

cdr3_aa: CASSLTGARSYGYTF
j_call: TRBJ1-2
v_call: TRBV27
clone_size: .

cdr3_aa: CASSLGGGQAGNTIYF
j_call: TRBJ1-3
v_call: TRBV5-1
clone_size: .

cdr3_aa: CASSDPHAGATEAFF
j_call: TRBJ1-1
v_call: TRBV25-1
clone_size: .

cdr3_aa: CASSMVHRGRGGYTF
j_call: TRBJ1-2
v_call: TRBV19
clone_size: .

cdr3_aa: CASSYTSGGYEQYF
j_call: TRBJ2-7
v_call: TRBV6-6
clone_size: .

cdr3_aa: CASSPPNSMANQPQHF
j_call: TRBJ1-5
v_call: TRBV18
clone_size: .

cdr3_aa: CASSPSGQGGDGYTF
j_call: TRBJ1-2
v_call: TRBV4-1
clone_size: .

cdr3_aa: CASSWQEYYGYTF
j_call: TRBJ1-2
v_call: TRBV28
clone_size: .

cdr3_aa: CASSQNRGLGTQYF
j_call: TRBJ2-5
v_call: TRBV14
clone_size: .

cdr3_aa: CASRKGHQNYGYTF
j_call: TRBJ1-2
v_call: TRBV6-6
clone_size: once

cdr3_aa: CASRGVAGGPYNEQFF
j_call: TRBJ2-1
v_call: TRBV28
clone_size: once

cdr3_aa: CASSQDWTGSLAGELFF
j_call: TRBJ2-2
v_call: TRBV14
clone_size: once

cdr3_aa: CASSSKGAQYF
j_call: TRBJ2-5
v_call: TRBV12-3/TRBV12-4
clone_size: .

cdr3_aa: CASSVVGESYEQYF
j_call: TRBJ2-7
v_call: TRBV9
clone_size: .

cdr3_aa: CASSWRLMGTQYF
j_call: TRBJ2-5
v_call: TRBV28
clone_size: medium-sized

cdr3_aa: CATSSNSGEKLFF
j_call: TRBJ1-4
v_call: TRBV15
clone_size: .

cdr3_aa: CATSSRGTYEQYF
j_call: TRBJ2-7
v_call: TRBV15
clone_size: .

cdr3_aa: CASSLTGAGYQTDTQYF
j_call: TRBJ2-3
v_call: TRBV7-3
clone_size: .

cdr3_aa: CASSFRFQGSYEQYF
j_call: TRBJ2-7
v_call: TRBV5-6
clone_size: .

cdr3_aa: CASSAETGSGGYTF
j_call: TRBJ1-2
v_call: TRBV6-6
clone_size: once

cdr3_aa: CASSVGASSGYEQYF
j_call: TRBJ2-7
v_call: TRBV9
clone_size: .

cdr3_aa: CASSERGLYEQYF
j_call: TRBJ2-7
v_call: TRBV10-2
clone_size: .

cdr3_aa: CASSLWAAGGSREAFF
j_call: TRBJ1-1
v_call: TRBV28
clone_size: .

cdr3_aa: CASSSRTGGDGELFF
j_call: TRBJ2-2
v_call: TRBV11-2
clone_size: .

cdr3_aa: CATSEGGIETQYF
j_call: TRBJ2-5
v_call: TRBV24-1
clone_size: .

cdr3_aa: CASSVWGQQGIEQYF
j_call: TRBJ2-7
v_call: TRBV19
clone_size: .

cdr3_aa: CSVGGQRGLQETQYF
j_call: TRBJ2-5
v_call: TRBV29-1
clone_size: .

cdr3_aa: CASSQDQGHNQPQHF
j_call: TRBJ1-5
v_call: TRBV3-1/TRBV3-2
clone_size: .

cdr3_aa: CASSQELRLAGTDTQYF
j_call: TRBJ2-3
v_call: TRBV4-2
clone_size: once